Only a few counts were recorded for the clone carrying this T cell receptor beta chain. What it binds is unknown. Autologous stem cell transplantation was followed by relapse in every patient, and brentuximab vedotin exposure varied. This sample is drawn from a study of PD-1 blockade in classical Hodgkin lymphoma. The wider study: Patients were given intravenous nivolumab, 3 mg/kg, every 2 weeks.

The study's findings and limits: Patients with an early start, nivolumab under 1 year after ASCT, were excluded. Possible causes of repertoire differences, disease activity or prior therapy, remain undefined.

Sequenced by immunoSEQ multiplex PCR; TCRdb stores in-frame clones only, minus some. The sample records about 40,000 clones, 78% being singletons. Losses at the gene ends were 5 bases for V and 3 bases for J; bases not matched to a gene: 7. From germline, CDR1 is SGHTA and CDR2 FQGNSA. The CDR3 spans 14 residues. Sample: peripheral blood mononuclear cells (PBMCs), taken at baseline. The chain uses TRBV7-2 and TRBJ2-7; 7 nucleotides match TRBD2. The TCR sequence derives from a human donor with classical Hodgkin lymphoma. The CDR3 reads CASSRLAIGYEQYF. In DNA, the CDR3 is TGTGCCAGCAGCCGACTAGCTATAGGCTACGAGCAGTACTTC.